The clone carrying this TCR beta chain was seen a few times. The CDR3 length is 15 residues. Germline loops: CDR1 GTSNPN, CDR2 SVGIG (reference sequence). Trimming removed 0 bases at V and 3 bases at J, with 12 bases between. The sample belongs to a study of blood T cell repertoires in COVID-19. The wider study: Italy, Spain and the United States were the sources of the convalescent and acute COVID-19 samples. In each case, the material was cDNA or gDNA derived from T cells, B-cell-depleted T cells, or PBMCs.

In the authors' methods: It was from reference gene primer amplification that nucleated cell counts were estimated. TCRdb's copy holds only in-frame clones and misses some; the assay was immunoSEQ multiplex PCR. That table supplies the V and J calls and clone size; D and trimming were determined from the DNA. The sample includes approximately 120,000 clones, 70% to 80% of them seen just once. The chain has TRBV30 and TRBJ1-3; the D is unclear. The receptor's source is a human donor in a cohort sampled during active COVID-19. The sequenced material came from peripheral blood. CDR3 residues: CAWSVTGISGNTIYF. DNA of the CDR3: TGTGCCTGGAGTGTAACCGGGATCAGTGGAAACACCATATATTTT.